Listed here are 19 T cell receptor beta chains from one sample, sequenced in a study of CD8+ T cells in alopecia areata. Treatment: oral pan-JAK inhibitor, 5-10 mg twice daily. Reverse transcription of extracted RNA yielded cDNA, which provided the sequencing template. Libraries were prepared by immunoSEQ multiplex PCR; TCRdb keeps only in-frame clonotypes and omits some of them. Among approximately 220,000 clones, roughly two fifths were seen once, and the ten largest hold 0.48%. Source: CD4+ T cells sorted from blood, taken between weeks 30 and 35, from a patient treated with tofacitinib. These receptors came from a human donor with alopecia areata.

The J gene is TRBJ2-7, the V gene TRBV28; 7 bases are a match to TRBD1. V gave up 5 bases and J gave up 0 bases; unmatched junction bases: 1. This CDR3 spans 13 amino acids. The V gene's germline CDR1 is MDHEN and CDR2 SYDVKM. The DNA for the CDR3 is TGTGCCAGCAGTGGACAGGACTCCTACGAGCAGTACTTC. This gives the protein CASSGQDSYEQYF.

This chain uses TRBV11-2 with TRBJ1-1; a weak D match, TRBD1 (5 bases). The CDR3 spans 17 residues. Trimming cost V 1 base and J 0 bases, with 15 bases left between them. The germline V gene encodes CDR1 SGHAT and CDR2 FQNNGV. The CDR3 loop is CASSLVGGTTMNTEAFF. The CDR3 DNA is TGTGCCAGCAGCTTAGTCGGGGGGACCACTATGAACACTGAAGCTTTCTTT.

The gene calls are TRBV4-2 and TRBJ2-7, with 8 bases that match TRBD2. Germline assignment: CDR1 LGHNA and CDR2 YNFKEQ. V lost 3 bases and J lost 4; bases outside the gene matches: 17. The CDR3 sequence is 18 residues long. The CDR3 sequence: CASSQEISHRGGLYEQYF. The CDR3 DNA follows: TGTGCCAGCAGCCAGGAAATCTCCCATCGGGGGGGTTTGTACGAGCAGTACTTC.

This clone appeared a few times. This rearrangement joins TRBV9 to TRBJ2-7; 10 bases are shared with TRBD2. J gave up 6 bases and V 0 bases, and 9 bases lay outside the gene matches. The CDR3 is 16 residues long. Germline V gene lookup returns CDR1 SGDLS and CDR2 YYNGEE. In DNA form, the CDR3 reads TGTGCCAGCAGCGTAGCGCTAGCGGGAGTTGGAGCCGAGCAGTACTTC. This gives the protein CASSVALAGVGAEQYF.

This clone turned up a few times. The chain links TRBV2 to TRBJ2-2; TRBD1 might be the D (5 bases). V gave up 2 bases and J gave up 4 bases, with 14 bases separating them. Germline CDR1 and CDR2: SNHLY and FYNNEI. This CDR3 has 16 amino acids. DNA of the CDR3: TGTGCCAGCAGTGAAACCGCCAGGGTGGTCACCGGGGAGCTGTTTTTT. Protein: CASSETARVVTGELFF. The full variable domain, in which reference TRBV2 and TRBJ2-2 provide the parts outside the CDR3, is EPEVTQTPSHQVTQMGQEVILRCVPISNHLYFYWYRQILGQKVEFLVSFYNNEISEKSEIFDDQFSVERPDGSNFTLKIRSTKLEDSAMYFCASSETARVVTGELFFGEGSRLTVL.

The rearrangement links TRBV7-6 to TRBJ2-5, with 8 positions matching TRBD1. From germline, CDR1 is SGHVS and CDR2 FNYEAQ. V was clipped by 5 bases and J by 4 bases; unmatched bases: 9. The CDR3 length is 15 residues. The CDR3 sequence: CASSGYRDRRETQYF. CDR3 DNA sequence: TGTGCCAGCAGCGGATACCGGGACAGGAGAGAGACCCAGTACTTC.

The table lists this clone with a few counts. J is TRBJ2-7 and V is TRBV7-8; D uncertain. This CDR3 is built from 14 residues. The germline gives CDR1 SGHVS, CDR2 FQNEAQ. V was trimmed by 4 bases and J by 3 bases, leaving 13 bases between them. For the CDR3, the DNA is TGTGCCAGCAGCTCCCGGGCTGGACGCTACGAGCAGTACTTC. Translated, it gives CASSSRAGRYEQYF.

This clone showed up just a few times. The rearrangement uses TRBV29-1 and TRBJ1-1, with D possibly being TRBD1 (6 bases). V was pared by 7 bases and J by 4 bases, with 19 bases between. CDR1 SQVTM and CDR2 ANQGSEA come from the germline V gene. This CDR3 comprises 14 residues. In nucleotides, the CDR3 is TGCAGCGCTCACAGGGTTATCTCGTCCACTGAAGCTTTCTTT. It is translated as CSAHRVISSTEAFF.

This clone occurred a few times. V is TRBV4-2 and J is TRBJ1-2; 10 bases align to TRBD1. The CDR3 is 15 residues long. Per germline, CDR1 LGHNA and CDR2 YNFKEQ. With V trimmed by 1 base and J by 7 bases, 6 bases remained unmatched. CDR3 nucleotides: TGTGCCAGCAGCCAAGCGGACAGGGGGATGAGTGGCTACACCTTC. Amino acid sequence: CASSQADRGMSGYTF.

The chain links TRBV5-4 to TRBJ2-7, with 11 bases identical to TRBD2. CDR1 and CDR2 from the germline V gene are SGHNT and YYREEE (reference sequence). J was trimmed by 4 bases and V by 4 bases; bases with no gene match: 7. The CDR3 is 15 residues long. The CDR3 DNA reads TGTGCCAGCAGCACCCGACTAGCGGGGAAATACGAGCAGTACTTC. Residues: CASSTRLAGKYEQYF.

This chain joins TRBV10-2 and TRBJ2-7; TRBD1 matches at 8 bases. Germline V CDR1 and CDR2: WSHSY, SAAADI. CDR3 length: 13 amino acids. Unmatched junction bases numbered 4, after V lost 7 bases and J lost 2 bases. The CDR3 DNA sequence: TGCGCCAGCAATGGGGACAGGACCTACGAGCAGTACTTC. Translation: CASNGDRTYEQYF.

The chain recombines TRBV29-1 with TRBJ2-2; 12 bases align to TRBD1. The CDR3 has 14 residues. Germline values: CDR1 SQVTM, CDR2 ANQGSEA. Trimming removed 4 bases from V and 6 bases from J; junction bases left unmatched: 3. The chain's CDR3 is CSVGDRGHAGELFF. CDR3 DNA sequence: TGCAGCGTTGGGGACAGGGGGCACGCCGGGGAGCTGTTTTTT.

The V call is TRBV2, the J call TRBJ1-5; 7 bases agree with TRBD1. The CDR3 is 14 amino acids. V trimming: 5 bases; J trimming: 3 bases; junction bases outside the gene matches: 4. The V gene's germline CDR1 is SNHLY and CDR2 FYNNEI. In nucleotides, the CDR3 is TGTGCCAGCAGTAACAGGGGATTCAATCAGCCCCAGCATTTT. It codes for CASSNRGFNQPQHF.

This clone was seen only a few times. The V and J genes are TRBV11-2 and TRBJ2-6, with a tentative D call TRBD1 (5 bases). The CDR3 covers 19 residues. V lost 0 bases and J 5 bases, leaving 20 bases between the germline ends. CDR1 is SGHAT, CDR2 FQNNGV, per germline. DNA of the CDR3: TGTGCCAGCAGCTTAGATTGGATGGCAGGGCTTCGCTGGGCCAACGTCCTGACTTTC. Encoded protein: CASSLDWMAGLRWANVLTF.

The genes are TRBV5-4 and TRBJ2-3; 10 nucleotides align to TRBD2. V shed 3 bases, J shed 1 base, and the junction held 2 bases outside the gene matches. Germline V gene data show CDR1 as SGHNT and CDR2 as YYREEE (reference sequence). The CDR3 is made up of 15 amino acids. The CDR3 sequence: CASSSGLAGTDTQYF. DNA for the CDR3: TGTGCCAGCAGCTCAGGACTAGCGGGCACAGATACGCAGTATTTT.

The rearrangement joins TRBV19 to TRBJ2-1, with D possibly being TRBD1 (5 bases). Trimming took off 3 bases at V and 12 bases at J, with 15 bases between the two ends. This CDR3 comprises 13 residues. Germline lookup yields CDR1 LNHDA and CDR2 SQIVND (reference sequence). This CDR3 reads CASSISLQAGQFF. CDR3 nucleotide sequence: TGTGCCAGTAGTATCTCCTTACAGGCCGGGCAGTTCTTC.

The chain recombines TRBV5-1 with TRBJ1-2; TRBD1 is a possible D gene (6 bases). V lost 0 bases and J 5 bases, leaving 14 bases between the germline ends. This CDR3 spans 15 amino acids. Germline V gene lookup returns CDR1 SGHRS and CDR2 YFSETQ. This CDR3 reads CASSLVTGTTYGYTF. The CDR3 coding sequence is TGCGCCAGCAGCTTGGTGACAGGCACAACGTATGGCTACACCTTC.

The sample holds a few counts of this clone. The V call is TRBV6-5, the J call TRBJ2-5; the match to TRBD2 covers 7 bases. With 0 bases clipped from V and 5 bases from J, the junction kept 3 bases outside the gene matches. The CDR3 consists of 14 residues. CDR1 is MNHEY, CDR2 SVGAGI, per germline. As DNA, the CDR3 is TGTGCCAGCAGTTACTCGAGCGGGGTGGAGACCCAGTACTTC. Translation: CASSYSSGVETQYF.

This clone showed up just a few times. The chain uses TRBV5-1 and TRBJ1-2; D gene ambiguous. This CDR3 contains 15 residues. V was cut by 2 bases and J by 1 base, with 12 bases left in between. Germline CDR1 is SGHRS and CDR2 is YFSETQ. The CDR3 nucleotides read TGCGCCAGCAGCTTATCAGCAGAGCTTAACTATGGCTACACCTTC. This gives the protein CASSLSAELNYGYTF.